The present T cell receptor (beta chain) was sequenced within a study of T cells in localized non-small cell lung cancer. Study-wide findings and caveats: Uninvolved adjacent lung showed the highest T cell clonality, exceeding tumor. In adjacent lung appeared a median approximately 61 of the top 100 tumor clones. Higher adjacent-lung clonality was associated with shorter survival.

V dropped 5 bases and J dropped 5 bases, with 19 bases sitting between them. The CDR3 loop spans 16 amino acids. Germline V gives CDR1 LNHDA, CDR2 SQIVND (reference sequence). Produced via immunoSEQ multiplex PCR; TCRdb's table is partial and in-frame only. Of approximately 32,000 clones in the sample, around 80% are singletons; the top ten hold roughly a sixth. A word on this clone: What it binds is not known.

The J gene is TRBJ1-5, the V gene TRBV19, with D possibly matching TRBD1 (6 bases). The sequence was collected from a male donor aged 60 or over with stage III squamous cell lung carcinoma. Material: peripheral blood, obtained before any cancer treatment. CDR3 bases: TGTGCCAGTAGTTTAGCGGGGGGCACCGGGCATCAGCCCCAGCATTTT. Encoded protein: CASSLAGGTGHQPQHF.